The next 8 T cell receptor beta chains were all read from a single sample in a study of spatial heterogeneity in lung cancer. The time point: sample taken at primary tumor resection. TCRdb processed the 5' RACE reads anew with MiXCR; each CDR3 protein has one entry. The sample lists about 39,000 distinct CDR3 sequences; approximately 3% were seen once. Specimen: normal lung tissue next to the tumor, collected at surgery. Every receptor here comes from a male donor with early-stage non-small cell lung cancer.

This clonotype was counted between two and nine times. The chain uses TRBV18 and TRBJ1-4; TRBD1 might be the D (5 bases). CDR3 length equals 15 residues. Germline CDR1 is KGHSH and CDR2 is LQKENI. V was shortened by 4 bases and J by 0 bases, with 9 bases between the two germline ends. The CDR3 sequence: CASSLTGSTNEKLFF. The CDR3 DNA reads as TGTGCCAGCTCACTCACAGGTTCAACTAATGAAAAACTGTTTTTT. The variable domain in full, with the rest retrieved from reference TRBV18 and TRBJ1-4, is NAGVMQNPRHLVRRRGQEARLRCSPMKGHSHVYWYRQLPEEGLKFMVYLQKENIIDESGMPKERFSAEFPKEGPSILRIQQVVRGDSAAYFCASSLTGSTNEKLFFGSGTQLSVL.

This clonotype appeared many times. J is TRBJ1-1 and V is TRBV6-4, with D uncertain. The CDR3 sequence is 12 residues long. Deletions cut 6 bases from V and 5 bases from J, with 10 bases between. Germline values: CDR1 MRHNA, CDR2 SNTAGT. CDR3 sequence (DNA): TGTGCCAGCAGAATGGACTTAACTGAAGCTTTCTTT. Amino acids: CASRMDLTEAFF.

The V gene is TRBV9, the J gene TRBJ2-3; 11 bases are shared with TRBD2. The CDR3 is 16 amino acids. The J segment lost 1 base and the V segment lost 2 bases, leaving 3 bases of the junction unmatched. CDR1 and CDR2 (germline): SGDLS, YYNGEE. As DNA, the CDR3 is TGTGCCAGCAGCGTGACTAGCGGGGTGGGCACAGATACGCAGTATTTT. Its protein product is CASSVTSGVGTDTQYF. The full variable domain, completed using reference TRBV9 and TRBJ2-3, is DSGVTQTPKHLITATGQRVTLRCSPRSGDLSVYWYQQSLDQGLQFLIQYYNGEERAKGNILERFSAQQFPDLHSELNLSSLELGDSALYFCASSVTSGVGTDTQYFGPGTRLTVL.

This clonotype showed up many times. The chain joins TRBV12-3 or TRBV12-4 to TRBJ1-1, with a tentative D call TRBD1 (5 bases). The ends were cut back, 0 bases at V and 11 bases at J, with 13 bases in the middle. The length of the CDR3 is 13 residues. The CDR3 reads CASSLAGAGNAFF. DNA for the CDR3: TGTGCCAGCAGTTTAGCAGGGGCCGGGAACGCTTTCTTT.

This clonotype was seen ten or more times. V gene TRBV7-3 combines with J gene TRBJ2-2; possibly TRBD2 for D (6 bases). Trimming removed 6 bases at V and 5 bases at J, with 13 bases between. This CDR3 comprises 14 residues. Per germline, CDR1 SGHTA and CDR2 FQGTGA. CDR3 amino acids: CASSSRRDTGELFF. CDR3 nucleotide sequence: TGTGCCAGCAGTAGCAGGAGGGATACCGGGGAGCTGTTTTTT. Based on the CDR3 plus reference TRBV7-3 and TRBJ2-2, the full variable domain is GAGVSQTPSNKVTEKGKYVELRCDPISGHTALYWYRQSLGQGPEFLIYFQGTGAADDSGLPNDRFFAVRPEGSVSTLKIQRTERGDSAVYLCASSSRRDTGELFFGEGSRLTVL.

This clonotype was detected ten times or more. The CDR3 loop is CASSYGSDDTQYF. The CDR3 DNA follows: TGTGCCAGCAGTTATGGTAGCGACGATACGCAGTATTTT. The chain is built from TRBV6-2 or TRBV6-3 and TRBJ2-3; D might be TRBD2 (5 bases). Germline V gene data show CDR1 as MNHEY and CDR2 as SVGEGT. This CDR3 contains 13 residues. V shed 3 bases and J shed 6 bases, with 10 bases lying between them.

This clonotype was seen at least ten times. V usage is TRBV5-1 and J usage is TRBJ2-6; 7 bases fit TRBD1. There are 16 residues in the CDR3. The junction had 4 bases not matched to a gene; V was cut back by 2 bases and J by 2 bases. The germline V gene has CDR1 SGHRS and CDR2 YFSETQ. The CDR3 protein is CASSFIGGAGANVLTF. The DNA for the CDR3 is TGCGCCAGCAGCTTCATAGGGGGCGCTGGGGCCAACGTCCTGACTTTC. The full variable domain, rest sourced from reference TRBV5-1 and TRBJ2-6, is KAGVTQTPRYLIKTRGQQVTLSCSPISGHRSVSWYQQTPGQGLQFLFEYFSETQRNKGNFPGRFSGRQFSNSRSEMNVSTLELGDSALYLCASSFIGGAGANVLTFGAGSRLTVL.

This clonotype was observed many times. The chain couples TRBV5-6 to TRBJ2-5; possible D gene TRBD2, 5 bases. Germline CDR1 is SGHDT and CDR2 is YYEEEE. This CDR3 is 11 amino acids long. V was trimmed by 3 bases and J by 7 bases, leaving 7 bases between them. CDR3 loop: CASSSGVTQYF. The CDR3 DNA is TGTGCCAGCAGCTCCGGGGTGACCCAGTACTTC.